The 31 T cell receptor beta chains below come from one sample, sequenced in a study of CD8 T cells in ankylosing spondylitis. TCRdb used MiXCR to reprocess the 5' RACE reads, holding one entry per CDR3 protein. The table includes hundreds of thousands of distinct CDR3 sequences, approximately 22% detected once. The specimen was blood, either unsorted or a sorted T cell fraction (not recorded which). The source is a male donor with ankylosing spondylitis or in good health (not recorded which).

The rearrangement links TRBV10-3 to TRBJ2-7, with unresolved D. Germline assignment: CDR1 ENHRY and CDR2 SYGVKD. This CDR3 is built from 11 residues. The V end was cut by 4 bases, the J end by 6 bases, with 7 bases between. The CDR3 coding sequence is TGTGCCATCAGTGCGGGCGGCGAGCAGTACTTC. It yields the protein CAISAGGEQYF.

This clonotype was counted a few times. The chain employs TRBV28 and TRBJ2-3; perhaps TRBD1 as D (6 bases). This CDR3 spans 18 amino acids. Germline lookup yields CDR1 MDHEN and CDR2 SYDVKM. Trimming took off 4 bases at V and 3 bases at J, with 23 bases between the two ends. In DNA, the CDR3 is TGTGCCAGCAGTTCAAGGCCTCTAGCAGGGGAACTAACAGATACGCAGTATTTT. This encodes CASSSRPLAGELTDTQYF.

This clonotype was detected only a few times. The chain links TRBV29-1 to TRBJ2-1; D is ambiguous. Germline V gene data show CDR1 as SQVTM and CDR2 as ANQGSEA. The ends were cut back, 4 bases at V and 4 bases at J, with 11 bases in the middle. This CDR3 has 13 amino acids. CDR3 sequence reads: CSVVGVLYNEQFF. The CDR3 bases are TGCAGCGTTGTAGGAGTCCTATACAATGAGCAGTTCTTC.

V and J are TRBV4-1 and TRBJ2-1; TRBD1 or TRBD2 may be the D gene (6 bases each). Between the trimmed V and J ends, which lost 0 bases and 2 bases, there was a span of 11 bases. Germline V gene sequence: CDR1 MGHRA, CDR2 YSYEKL. This CDR3 spans 16 amino acids. The CDR3 here is CASSQDPGEAYNEQFF. As DNA, the CDR3 is TGCGCCAGCAGCCAAGATCCAGGGGAGGCCTACAATGAGCAGTTCTTC.

Only a few counts were recorded for this clonotype. The rearrangement links TRBV5-1 to TRBJ2-1, with D unresolved. The germline V gene has CDR1 SGHRS and CDR2 YFSETQ. Trimming removed 1 base from V and 2 bases from J, with 7 bases in between. The CDR3 has 14 amino acids. This CDR3 reads CASSLPGPYNEQFF. The DNA of the CDR3 is TGCGCCAGCAGCTTGCCCGGACCCTACAATGAGCAGTTCTTC.

This clonotype was seen many times. The chain employs TRBV20-1 and TRBJ2-3, with D perhaps TRBD1 or TRBD2 (6 bases each). V lost 0 bases and J 5 bases, leaving 12 bases between the germline ends. The CDR3 spans 14 residues. Germline loops: CDR1 DFQATT, CDR2 SNEGSKA (reference sequence). The CDR3 spells CSARDRGLGDTQYF. CDR3 in DNA: TGCAGTGCTAGAGATCGGGGGCTCGGAGATACGCAGTATTTT.

This clonotype was found a few times. The chain couples TRBV6-1 to TRBJ1-1, with no clear D. The CDR3 has 9 amino acids. V lost 2 bases and J lost 11, with 3 bases in between. CDR1 MNHNS and CDR2 SASEGT come from the germline V gene. CDR3 loop: CASSESAFF. The DNA for the CDR3 is TGTGCCAGCAGTGAATCCGCTTTCTTT.

The J gene is TRBJ2-5, the V gene TRBV5-1, with D perhaps TRBD2 (5 bases). CDR3 length: 17 amino acids. The V end was cut by 0 bases, the J end by 1 base, with 16 bases between. Germline V gene lookup returns CDR1 SGHRS and CDR2 YFSETQ. The CDR3 nucleotides read TGCGCCAGCAGCTTGGCCGGTGCGGGCTTAAGCCAAGAGACCCAGTACTTC. This translates into CASSLAGAGLSQETQYF.

The chain is built from TRBV2 and TRBJ2-5; 8 bases align to TRBD2. The V gene's germline CDR1 is SNHLY and CDR2 FYNNEI. Germline trimming cut 4 bases from V and 5 bases from J; bases unmatched to any gene: 12. The length of the CDR3 is 16 residues. In DNA form, the CDR3 reads TGTGCCAGCAGTGGGTATGGTAGCGGGGACGCGGAGACCCAGTACTTC. Its protein is CASSGYGSGDAETQYF.

This sequence joins TRBV9 and TRBJ1-1; tentative D call: TRBD1 (5 bases). Germline CDR1 reads SGDLS; CDR2 reads YYNGEE. There are 13 residues in the CDR3. The V end was cut by 0 bases, the J end by 7 bases, with 10 bases between. CDR3 in DNA: TGTGCCAGCAGCGTAGGGACAAAGGGTGAAGCTTTCTTT. This translates into CASSVGTKGEAFF.

Notes on this clonotype: At one end, the junction sequence differs from germline, possibly due to a read error. V and J are TRBV29-1 and TRBJ2-5; D not certain. Germline values: CDR1 SQVTM, CDR2 ANQGSEA. The CDR3 consists of 16 residues. The CDR3 bases are TGCAGCGTTGAAGGGGCGGCAGACAAGTACCATGAGACCCAGTACTTC. It translates to CSVEGAADKYHETQYF.

A few counts support this clonotype. The rearrangement uses TRBV29-1 and TRBJ2-7, with 7 bases fitting TRBD2. Germline CDR1 and CDR2: SQVTM and ANQGSEA. The CDR3 contains 12 residues. J was trimmed by 0 bases and V by 4 bases; bases with no gene match: 0. CDR3 loop: CSVAGGSYEQYF. The CDR3 DNA follows: TGCAGCGTTGCGGGGGGCTCCTACGAGCAGTACTTC.

The V and J genes are TRBV7-6 and TRBJ2-3; D is ambiguous. CDR3 length equals 15 residues. The germline V gene has CDR1 SGHVS and CDR2 FNYEAQ. Trimming cost V 3 bases and J 0 bases, with 10 bases left between them. CDR3 DNA sequence: TGTGCCAGCAGCTTTGGAGTAACCAGCACAGATACGCAGTATTTT. Translation: CASSFGVTSTDTQYF.

The chain combines TRBV15 with TRBJ2-6; D remains ambiguous. The CDR3 covers 15 residues. Trimming stripped 3 bases from V and 3 bases from J, with 9 bases between. Per the germline V gene, CDR1 is LNHNV and CDR2 is YYDKDF (reference sequence). Here the CDR3 reads CATSSPLRGANVLTF. Written as DNA, the CDR3 is TGTGCCACCAGCAGCCCGCTTCGTGGGGCCAACGTCCTGACTTTC.

The rearrangement joins TRBV20-1 to TRBJ2-7; 7 bases align to TRBD2. The CDR3 is 12 amino acids. V lost 2 bases to trimming and J lost 5 bases; unmatched junction nucleotides: 3. Germline assignment: CDR1 DFQATT and CDR2 SNEGSKA (reference sequence). The CDR3 region is CSARSTSDEQYF. As DNA, the CDR3 is TGCAGTGCTAGATCTACTAGCGACGAGCAGTACTTC.

The sample holds a few counts of this clonotype. This chain joins TRBV13 and TRBJ2-1; the D gene could be TRBD1 or TRBD2 (7 bases each). The CDR3 has 12 residues. V dropped 5 bases and J dropped 11 bases, with 13 bases sitting between them. The germline gives CDR1 PRHDT, CDR2 FYEKMQ (reference sequence). As DNA, the CDR3 is TGTGCCAGCAGCCCAGGGGGGGGCCAGCAGTTCTTC. It is translated as CASSPGGGQQFF. Full variable domain (rest looked up from reference TRBV13 and TRBJ2-1): AAGVIQSPRHLIKEKRETATLKCYPIPRHDTVYWYQQGPGQDPQFLISFYEKMQSDKGSIPDRFSAQQFSDYHSELNMSSLELGDSALYFCASSPGGGQQFFGPGTRLTVL.

The J gene is TRBJ2-7, the V gene TRBV9, with TRBD1 as a possible D gene (5 bases). The CDR3 sequence is 16 residues long. V was cut by 4 bases and J by 6 bases, with 23 bases left in between. Per the germline V gene, CDR1 is SGDLS and CDR2 is YYNGEE. The chain's CDR3 is CASSPDEDPGRGEQYF. The CDR3, as DNA: TGTGCCAGCAGCCCAGACGAGGACCCAGGGCGTGGCGAGCAGTACTTC. Combining the CDR3 with reference TRBV9 and TRBJ2-7 gives the whole variable domain DSGVTQTPKHLITATGQRVTLRCSPRSGDLSVYWYQQSLDQGLQFLIQYYNGEERAKGNILERFSAQQFPDLHSELNLSSLELGDSALYFCASSPDEDPGRGEQYFGPGTRLTVT.

The rearrangement links TRBV7-9 to TRBJ2-5; no reliable D call. Looked up from germline, CDR1 is SEHNR and CDR2 is FQNEAQ (reference sequence). Trimming removed 2 bases at V and 3 bases at J, with 1 base between. CDR3 length: 11 amino acids. CDR3 nucleotides: TGTGCCAGCAGCTTAAAAGAGACCCAGTACTTC. Amino acid sequence: CASSLKETQYF.

This clonotype was detected only a few times. This rearrangement joins TRBV20-1 to TRBJ2-7; tentatively, D is TRBD2 (5 bases). The CDR3 contains 15 residues. The germline V gene encodes CDR1 DFQATT and CDR2 SNEGSKA (reference sequence). The ends were cut back, 1 base at V and 3 bases at J, with 16 bases in the middle. As DNA, the CDR3 is TGCAGTGCTAGAGTCTCCGGGGAACCGAGCTACGAGCAGTACTTC. Amino acids: CSARVSGEPSYEQYF.

This chain uses TRBV20-1 with TRBJ1-1, with D uncertain. V lost 0 bases, J lost 1 base, and 12 bases lay in between. The CDR3 spans 15 residues. Germline CDR1 is DFQATT and CDR2 is SNEGSKA (reference sequence). The CDR3 coding sequence is TGCAGTGCTAGAGAGGTCGGGCGGTCGAACACTGAAGCTTTCTTT. This gives the protein CSAREVGRSNTEAFF.

This sequence joins TRBV29-1 and TRBJ1-2; D ambiguous. The V and J ends lost 1 base and 1 base respectively, with 7 bases between them. The CDR3 extends over 13 amino acids. Germline lookup yields CDR1 SQVTM and CDR2 ANQGSEA. The CDR3 nucleotides read TGCAGCGTTGAAGCAGGTTATAACTATGGCTACACCTTC. As protein: CSVEAGYNYGYTF.

The chain carries TRBV20-1 and TRBJ2-7; D perhaps matches TRBD2 (5 bases). Germline CDR1 DFQATT, CDR2 SNEGSKA (reference sequence). The V end lost 3 bases, the J end lost 4 bases, and 7 bases lay between the germline ends. The CDR3 covers 11 residues. The DNA for the CDR3 is TGCAGTGCTAGTCGCGGGTACGAGCAGTACTTC. This sequence encodes CSASRGYEQYF.

The genes are TRBV12-3 or TRBV12-4 and TRBJ2-2, with D uncertain. Trimming stripped 0 bases from V and 2 bases from J, with 7 bases between. There are 15 residues in the CDR3. CDR3: CASSLAATNTGELFF. The CDR3 DNA reads as TGTGCCAGCAGTTTAGCGGCGACCAACACCGGGGAGCTGTTTTTT.

The chain links TRBV27 to TRBJ1-4, with a tentative D call TRBD1 (5 bases). The germline CDR1 and CDR2 sequences are MNHEY and SMNVEV (reference sequence). The V and J ends lost 5 bases and 2 bases respectively, with 12 bases between them. The CDR3 covers 15 residues. The CDR3 DNA reads TGTGCCAGCAGTAATCCGAGGGACACTAATGAAAAACTGTTTTTT. This encodes CASSNPRDTNEKLFF.

This clonotype occurred a few times. The rearrangement links TRBV9 to TRBJ2-7; the D is unclear. This CDR3 is 15 amino acids long. The V end lost 0 bases, the J end lost 2 bases, and 12 bases lay between the germline ends. Germline CDR1 reads SGDLS; CDR2 reads YYNGEE. CDR3 protein: CASSVGTHSTYEQYF. CDR3 DNA sequence: TGTGCCAGCAGCGTAGGGACGCACAGCACCTACGAGCAGTACTTC.

The chain has TRBV4-1 and TRBJ2-2; perhaps TRBD1 as D (5 bases). Germline-derived CDR1 and CDR2 are MGHRA and YSYEKL. With 4 bases removed from V and 5 bases from J, the gap between germline ends came to 11 bases. This CDR3 comprises 14 residues. The CDR3, as DNA: TGCGCCAGCAGCCCTGGGGCGGAGACCGGGGAGCTGTTTTTT. Protein sequence: CASSPGAETGELFF.

This clonotype has just a few counts. The V and J genes are TRBV9 and TRBJ2-5; tentative D call: TRBD1 (6 bases). Germline CDR1 is SGDLS and CDR2 is YYNGEE. The CDR3 is 13 amino acids. V was pared by 5 bases and J by 1 base, with 9 bases between. The CDR3 spells CASRAGAQETQYF. The CDR3 nucleotides read TGTGCCAGCAGAGCAGGGGCCCAAGAGACCCAGTACTTC.

This clonotype was observed a handful of times. The chain uses TRBV30 and TRBJ2-6; D might be TRBD2 (5 bases). The CDR3 contains 14 residues. CDR1 and CDR2 from the germline V gene are GTSNPN and SVGIG (reference sequence). CDR3 coding DNA: TGTGCGCAAACGTCGGAGGCTGGGGCCAACGTCCTGACTTTC. Translated: CAQTSEAGANVLTF. The complete variable domain, with remaining parts taken from reference TRBV30 and TRBJ2-6, reads SQTIHQWPATLVQPVGSPLSLECTVEGTSNPNLYWYRQAAGRGLQLLFYSVGIGQISSEVPQNLSASRPQDRQFILSSKKLLLSDSGFYLCAQTSEAGANVLTFGAGSRLTVL.

V gene TRBV20-1 combines with J gene TRBJ2-3; D unclear. V was shortened by 1 base and J by 0 bases, with 8 bases between the two germline ends. The CDR3 runs to 14 residues. Germline loops: CDR1 DFQATT, CDR2 SNEGSKA (reference sequence). CDR3 residues: CSARARSSTDTQYF. DNA for the CDR3: TGCAGTGCTAGAGCAAGATCTAGCACAGATACGCAGTATTTT.

In this sample, this clonotype turned up a few times. This chain links TRBV20-1 with TRBJ2-2, with D possibly matching TRBD2 (6 bases). The CDR3 spans 13 residues. Trimming took off 4 bases at V and 4 bases at J, with 10 bases between the two ends. Germline-derived CDR1 and CDR2 are DFQATT and SNEGSKA (reference sequence). CDR3 sequence reads: CSAITSSTGELFF. The CDR3 region has the DNA TGCAGTGCTATCACTAGCAGCACCGGGGAGCTGTTTTTT.

The rearrangement links TRBV4-1 to TRBJ2-3, with D possibly being TRBD1 (5 bases). V gave up 0 bases and J gave up 2 bases, with 15 bases separating them. The germline gives CDR1 MGHRA, CDR2 YSYEKL. CDR3 length: 17 residues. The CDR3 loop reads CASSQDMAGALTDTQYF. DNA for the CDR3: TGCGCCAGCAGCCAAGATATGGCTGGGGCCCTCACAGATACGCAGTATTTT.